What follows are 17 T cell receptor beta chains derived from one specimen sequenced in a study of control samples from healthy donors and cancer patients. Sequencing was performed with immunoSEQ multiplex PCR; in TCRdb, only in-frame clones are kept and a portion is missing. The sample lists about 220,000 clones, 85% to 95% seen once, with approximately 1.4% in the top ten. Sequencing was performed on blood. The receptors derive from a man aged 45-65 years in good health.

The chain has TRBV3-1 (or the pseudogene TRBV3-2) and TRBJ1-2; TRBD1 aligns across 7 bases. Germline lookup yields CDR1 LGHDT and CDR2 YNNKEL (reference sequence). CDR3 length: 13 residues. J was trimmed by 4 bases and V by 2 bases; bases with no gene match: 1. In DNA form, the CDR3 reads TGTGCCAGCAGCCAACCAGGGGGCTATGGCTACACCTTC. Protein: CASSQPGGYGYTF.

The genes are TRBV28 and TRBJ1-1; TRBD1 matches at 8 bases. Trimming took 5 bases from V and 6 from J; bases not matched to a gene: 8. Germline CDR1 MDHEN, CDR2 SYDVKM. The CDR3 length is 14 residues. The CDR3 here is CASSPGGPDPEAFF. CDR3 nucleotide sequence: TGTGCCAGCAGTCCAGGGGGCCCTGACCCTGAAGCTTTCTTT.

CDR3 nucleotide sequence: TGTGCCAGCAGCACAGGGGCTTGGGGGGAGACCCAGTACTTC. Protein sequence: CASSTGAWGETQYF. The rearrangement uses TRBV9 and TRBJ2-5; 7 nucleotides align to TRBD1. Trimming at V came to 4 bases and at J to 5 bases, leaving 8 bases not matched to a gene. From germline, CDR1 is SGDLS and CDR2 YYNGEE. The CDR3 length is 14 residues.

This chain connects TRBV5-8 to TRBJ1-5; no clear D. With 1 base removed from V and 3 bases from J, the gap between germline ends came to 14 bases. Germline CDR1 reads SGHTS; CDR2 reads YDEGEE. This CDR3 comprises 16 residues. The CDR3 sequence: CASSLTGRAINQPQHF. The CDR3 DNA reads as TGTGCCAGCAGCTTGACGGGGAGGGCGATCAATCAGCCCCAGCATTTT.

The chain uses TRBV30 and TRBJ1-2; D possibly corresponds to TRBD1 (6 bases). The V gene lost 8 bases and the J gene lost 2 bases, with 9 bases spanning the gap. This CDR3 is built from 11 residues. The germline gives CDR1 GTSNPN, CDR2 SVGIG (reference sequence). The CDR3 nucleotides read TGTGCCGGGGGGCAGAACTATGGCTACACCTTC. Residues: CAGGQNYGYTF.

The rearrangement uses TRBV19 and TRBJ2-1; no definite D call. Trimming shortened V by 3 bases and J by 8 bases, and 5 bases separated the two germline ends. The CDR3 totals 11 residues. In germline, CDR1 is LNHDA, CDR2 SQIVND (reference sequence). CDR3 nucleotides: TGTGCCAGTAGTATCCGCGATGAGCAGTTCTTC. This translates into CASSIRDEQFF.

This clone was observed once. The rearrangement links TRBV10-3 to TRBJ1-3; TRBD1 might be the D (6 bases). Trimming cost V 6 bases and J 0 bases, with 9 bases left between them. CDR3 length equals 14 residues. Germline V lookup: CDR1 ENHRY, CDR2 SYGVKD. CDR3 loop: CAISGQSSGNTIYF. CDR3 DNA: TGTGCCATCAGCGGACAGAGCTCTGGAAACACCATATATTTT.

The chain uses TRBV2 and TRBJ1-5; 9 nucleotides match TRBD1. The CDR3 is 14 residues long. With 6 bases clipped from V and 8 bases from J, the junction kept 8 bases outside the gene matches. Germline V gene data show CDR1 as SNHLY and CDR2 as FYNNEI. CDR3 sequence: CASRPRQGGEPQHF. CDR3 nucleotide sequence: TGTGCCAGCAGGCCTCGACAGGGGGGGGAGCCCCAGCATTTT.

This sequence joins TRBV15 and TRBJ2-3; 10 nucleotides line up with TRBD2. CDR3 length equals 18 residues. The ends lost 1 base at V and 0 bases at J; junction bases unmatched: 7. Germline assignment: CDR1 LNHNV and CDR2 YYDKDF (reference sequence). The chain's CDR3 is CATSRGLAGAMSTDTQYF. The CDR3 region has the DNA TGTGCCACCAGCAGAGGGCTAGCGGGGGCCATGAGCACAGATACGCAGTATTTT. Full variable domain (remainder filled in from reference TRBV15 and TRBJ2-3): DAMVIQNPRYQVTQFGKPVTLSCSQTLNHNVMYWYQQKSSQAPKLLFHYYDKDFNNEADTPDNFQSRRPNTSFCFLDIRSPGLGDTAMYLCATSRGLAGAMSTDTQYFGPGTRLTVL.

The chain combines TRBV6-6 with TRBJ2-4; TRBD2 matches at 7 bases. The CDR3 is 13 residues long. After removal of 1 base from V and 7 bases from J, the junction contained 1 base not matched to a gene. Germline V CDR1 and CDR2: MNHNY, SVGAGI (reference sequence). The CDR3 DNA reads as TGTGCCAGCAGTTACTTGGGGGGGAACATTCAGTACTTC. Translation gives CASSYLGGNIQYF.

This chain connects TRBV7-2 to TRBJ2-2; D is unresolved. The CDR3 runs to 13 residues. The germline V gene has CDR1 SGHTA and CDR2 FQGNSA. Trimming cost V 5 bases and J 3 bases, with 7 bases left between them. This CDR3 is CASSQFHTGELFF. CDR3 DNA: TGTGCCAGCAGCCAATTTCACACCGGGGAGCTGTTTTTT. Full variable domain (missing parts from reference TRBV7-2 and TRBJ2-2): GAGVSQSPSNKVTEKGKDVELRCDPISGHTALYWYRQSLGQGLEFLIYFQGNSAPDKSGLPSDRFSAERTGGSVSTLTIQRTQQEDSAVYLCASSQFHTGELFFGEGSRLTVL.

CDR3: CAISGQSYNEQFF. In DNA, the CDR3 is TGTGCCATTTCAGGGCAATCCTACAATGAGCAGTTCTTC. The chain is built from TRBV19 and TRBJ2-1, with D perhaps TRBD1 (5 bases). Trimming removed 10 bases at V and 1 base at J, with 11 bases between. Looked up from germline, CDR1 is LNHDA and CDR2 is SQIVND (reference sequence). The CDR3 is made up of 13 amino acids.

The rearrangement links TRBV13 to TRBJ1-2, with no clear D. V lost 1 base to trimming and J lost 6 bases, with 6 bases between them. Germline loops: CDR1 PRHDT, CDR2 FYEKMQ (reference sequence). The CDR3 extends over 12 amino acids. The CDR3 DNA follows: TGTGCCAGCAGCTTAGTGCCGGATGGCTACACCTTC. Protein product: CASSLVPDGYTF. Full variable domain (missing parts from reference TRBV13 and TRBJ1-2): AAGVIQSPRHLIKEKRETATLKCYPIPRHDTVYWYQQGPGQDPQFLISFYEKMQSDKGSIPDRFSAQQFSDYHSELNMSSLELGDSALYFCASSLVPDGYTFGSGTRLTVV.

This clone appeared once. The V and J genes are TRBV4-2 and TRBJ2-7; 8 bases fit TRBD1. Trimming at V came to 1 base and at J to 6 bases, leaving 5 bases not matched to a gene. CDR3 length: 14 amino acids. Per germline, CDR1 LGHNA and CDR2 YNFKEQ. This CDR3 reads CASSQAGQAGEQYF. The CDR3 nucleotides are TGTGCCAGCAGCCAAGCGGGACAGGCTGGCGAGCAGTACTTC.

The V and J genes are TRBV19 and TRBJ1-6; D remains ambiguous. The germline CDR1 and CDR2 sequences are LNHDA and SQIVND (reference sequence). V was shortened by 0 bases and J by 11 bases, with 11 bases between the two germline ends. The CDR3 totals 14 residues. The CDR3 coding sequence is TGTGCCAGTAGTATAGATGGCAGTCCCACACCCCTCCACTTT. This gives the protein CASSIDGSPTPLHF.

The chain links TRBV11-2 to TRBJ2-5; 8 nucleotides line up with TRBD1. Germline CDR1 is SGHAT and CDR2 is FQNNGV. The CDR3 has 13 residues. The J segment lost 5 bases and the V segment lost 3 bases, leaving 2 bases of the junction unmatched. The CDR3 DNA is TGTGCCAGCAGCTTTACAGGGGGTGAGACCCAGTACTTC. Protein sequence: CASSFTGGETQYF.

This chain connects TRBV27 to TRBJ1-5; 8 nucleotides agree with TRBD1. Germline loops: CDR1 MNHEY, CDR2 SMNVEV (reference sequence). Trimming at V came to 0 bases and at J to 3 bases, leaving 4 bases not matched to a gene. The CDR3 length is 16 residues. The CDR3 protein is CASSLSTGEFNQPQHF. The CDR3 DNA is TGTGCCAGCAGTTTATCGACAGGGGAATTCAATCAGCCCCAGCATTTT.